This TCR beta chain was profiled in a study of PD-L1 blockade in urothelial cancer. The data were produced by immunoSEQ multiplex PCR, yet TCRdb's version contains in-frame clones alone and is incomplete. Of about 44,000 clones in the sample, roughly 78% were seen once. Germline-derived CDR1 and CDR2 are SGDLS and YYNGEE. The CDR3 covers 16 residues. The V end was cut by 4 bases, the J end by 2 bases, with 13 bases between. This TCR was sampled from a man between 65 and 85 years old with urothelial cancer. The chain links TRBV9 to TRBJ2-6; D ambiguous. Sequences were derived from PBMCs, sampled around atezolizumab (anti-PD-L1) treatment. CDR3 in DNA: TGTGCCAGCAGCTTCGAAGTTCCGGCTGGGGCCAACGTCCTGACTTTC. Its translation is CASSFEVPAGANVLTF.